The clone carrying this TCR beta chain came up many times. What it binds is unknown. This CDR3 comprises 14 residues. Germline V CDR1 and CDR2: ENHRY, SYGVKD. Trimming removed 6 bases at V and 7 bases at J, with 16 bases between. This record comes from a study of regulatory T cells in long-lasting Graves disease. Study results and caveats: Persistent disease was characterized by preferential usage of TRBV28, TRBJ1-2 and TRBJ2-5. Having few samples may have compromised the accuracy.

Library construction for TCR beta used iRepertoire HTBI primers and Arm-PCR of CDR3 regions. TCRdb independently ran MiXCR on the multiplex PCR reads; one entry per CDR3 protein. In the table there are approximately 250,000 distinct CDR3 sequences, approximately 20% of which are singletons. Time point here: newly diagnosed GD, antithyroid drugs for less than 3 months. The TCR library was made from RNA extracted from PBMCs. The J gene is TRBJ2-1, the V gene TRBV10-3, with D perhaps being TRBD1 or TRBD2 (5 bases each). The source was peripheral blood mononuclear cells (PBMCs), collected at new diagnosis, from a patient treated with antithyroid drugs. This sequence was found in a female donor with Graves disease. CDR3 bases: TGTGCCATCAGGACGGACATGGGGGTGAATGAGCAGTTCTTC. Its protein is CAIRTDMGVNEQFF.